This T cell receptor beta chain was sequenced for a study of Graves' ophthalmopathy and Graves' hyperthyroidism. For repertoire sequencing, the TCR beta CDR3 regions were amplified from RNA transcripts. The authors performed first-round RT-PCR with HTBI primers and then a second-round multiplex PCR. One entry per CDR3 protein results from TCRdb running MiXCR on the multiplex PCR reads. The sample lists approximately 480,000 distinct CDR3 sequences; approximately 14% were seen once. There are many counts of this clonotype. What it binds is unknown. Study conclusions and caveats: Ophthalmopathy progression was predicted by the model at 60% to 71% sensitivity and 72.22% specificity.

CDR1 and CDR2 (germline): KGHDR, SFDVKD. This CDR3 spans 16 amino acids. Trimming took 3 bases from V and 4 from J, leaving 17 bases between them. The chain carries TRBV24-1 and TRBJ2-5; D is unclear. This TCR derives from a young woman with Graves' ophthalmopathy. Input material: blood. The CDR3 loop reads CATSDPSGSPGETQYF. CDR3 DNA sequence: TGTGCCACCAGTGATCCCTCCGGAAGCCCTGGAGAGACCCAGTACTTC.